A selection of T cell receptor beta chains follows, all from one sample in a study of response to subunit inactivated influenza vaccine. One entry per CDR3 protein, called by TCRdb with MiXCR from the RT-PCR reads. The data contain about 650,000 distinct CDR3 sequences, approximately 14% of them singletons. The source material was PBMCs from blood, sampled about 11 days after vaccination. All receptors derive from a man aged 45-65 years who received an inactivated influenza vaccine. Both conserved end residues are part of each CDR3. D genes are given only for firm matches. Only part of the rows carry a size: once, few, many, or a class if the clone is expanded.

v_gene: TRBV13; len: 15; j_gene: TRBJ2-5; d_gene: -; abundance: few; CDR3aa: CASSLARAGLETQYF; CDR3nt: TGTGCCAGCAGCTTAGCGCGAGCTGGGTTGGAGACCCAGTACTTC
v_gene: TRBV4-2; len: 15; j_gene: TRBJ2-2; d_gene: -; abundance: few; CDR3aa: CASSQSQRSTGELFF; CDR3nt: TGTGCCAGCAGCCAATCCCAACGGAGCACCGGGGAGCTGTTTTTT
v_gene: TRBV20-1; len: 13; j_gene: TRBJ1-1; d_gene: -; abundance: few; CDR3aa: CSASSGPNTEAFF; CDR3nt: TGCAGTGCTAGCTCCGGGCCGAACACTGAAGCTTTCTTT
v_gene: TRBV12-3/TRBV12-4; len: 13; j_gene: TRBJ1-2; d_gene: -; abundance: -; CDR3aa: CASSHNPQYGYTF; CDR3nt: TGTGCCAGCAGCCACAACCCCCAATATGGCTACACCTTC
v_gene: TRBV20-1; len: 14; j_gene: TRBJ1-2; d_gene: -; abundance: -; CDR3aa: CSAAAGTELYGYTF; CDR3nt: TGCAGTGCGGCCGCGGGGACGGAACTCTATGGCTACACCTTC
v_gene: TRBV9; len: 16; j_gene: TRBJ2-3; d_gene: TRBD2; abundance: -; CDR3aa: CASSPPRGRAGDTQYF; CDR3nt: TGTGCCAGCAGCCCCCCCCGCGGGAGGGCCGGAGATACGCAGTATTTT
v_gene: TRBV7-3; len: 13; j_gene: TRBJ2-1; d_gene: TRBD1; abundance: few; CDR3aa: CASSSGQYNEQFF; CDR3nt: TGTGCCAGCAGCTCGGGACAGTACAATGAGCAGTTCTTC
v_gene: TRBV6-1; len: 16; j_gene: TRBJ1-2; d_gene: -; abundance: -; CDR3aa: CASSDESFGSNYGYTF; CDR3nt: TGTGCCAGCAGTGACGAGTCTTTTGGCAGTAACTATGGCTACACCTTC
v_gene: TRBV20-1; len: 16; j_gene: TRBJ2-1; d_gene: TRBD2; abundance: few; CDR3aa: CSASISRTRLDNEQFF; CDR3nt: TGCAGTGCTAGTATTTCTCGGACTAGGTTAGATAATGAGCAGTTCTTC
v_gene: TRBV4-2; len: 18; j_gene: TRBJ2-6; d_gene: TRBD1; abundance: few; CDR3aa: CASSQVPGGFSGANVLTF; CDR3nt: TGTGCCAGCAGCCAAGTACCAGGGGGCTTCTCTGGGGCCAACGTCCTGACTTTC
v_gene: TRBV19; len: 16; j_gene: TRBJ1-2; d_gene: -; abundance: few; CDR3aa: CASSPPGPTRYYGYTF; CDR3nt: TGTGCCAGTAGTCCGCCGGGGCCGACGCGCTACTATGGCTACACCTTC
v_gene: TRBV30; len: 15; j_gene: TRBJ2-1; d_gene: TRBD2; abundance: -; CDR3aa: CAWTSSGSSYNEQFF; CDR3nt: TGTGCCTGGACCTCAAGCGGGAGCTCCTACAATGAGCAGTTCTTC
v_gene: TRBV6-1; len: 15; j_gene: TRBJ2-7; d_gene: TRBD2; abundance: -; CDR3aa: CASSVALAGSYEQYF; CDR3nt: TGTGCCAGCAGTGTGGCACTAGCGGGGAGCTACGAGCAGTACTTC
v_gene: TRBV9; len: 14; j_gene: TRBJ1-2; d_gene: TRBD1; abundance: few; CDR3aa: CASSATGTEYGYTF; CDR3nt: TGTGCCAGCAGTGCGACCGGGACAGAGTATGGCTACACCTTC